The source of this TCR beta chain is a study of T cells in Graves' hyperthyroidism and ophthalmopathy. This CDR3 region has 14 residues. Trimming pared 4 bases from V and 5 bases from J, leaving 17 bases between. Germline CDR1 SQVTM, CDR2 ANQGSEA. It was RNA transcripts that yielded the amplified TCR beta CDR3 regions. First-round RT-PCR with HTBI primers amplified the TCR CDR3 region. TCRdb passed the multiplex PCR reads through MiXCR, listing each CDR3 protein once. Altogether some 510,000 distinct CDR3 sequences are present, about 43% being singletons, with the ten largest covering 8.2%. Material: peripheral blood or thyroid tissue (not recorded which). This TCR derives from a young woman with Graves' hyperthyroidism. V and J are TRBV29-1 and TRBJ2-5, with D possibly matching TRBD2 (6 bases). The chain's CDR3 is CSVGIGGPLETQYF. DNA for the CDR3: TGCAGCGTTGGAATAGGAGGGCCCTTGGAGACCCAGTACTTC.